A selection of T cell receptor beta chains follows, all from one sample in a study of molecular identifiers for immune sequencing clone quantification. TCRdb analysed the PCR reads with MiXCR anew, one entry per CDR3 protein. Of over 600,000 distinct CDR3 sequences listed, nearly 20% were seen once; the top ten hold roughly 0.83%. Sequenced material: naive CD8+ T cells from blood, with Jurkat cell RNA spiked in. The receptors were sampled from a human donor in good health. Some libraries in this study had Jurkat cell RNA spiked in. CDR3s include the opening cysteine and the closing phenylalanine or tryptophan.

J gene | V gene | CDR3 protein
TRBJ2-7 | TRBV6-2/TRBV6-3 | CASNFGTVKSYEQYF
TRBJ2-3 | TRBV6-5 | CATHGSGGVNTDTQYF
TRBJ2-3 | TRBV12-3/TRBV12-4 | CASSDRGVADTQYF
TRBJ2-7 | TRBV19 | CASSIRTAYEQYF
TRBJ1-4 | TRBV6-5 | CASGISNEKLFF
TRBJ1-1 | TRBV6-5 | CASTPGGQTEAFF
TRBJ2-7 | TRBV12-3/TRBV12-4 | CASSFSPGTYEQYF
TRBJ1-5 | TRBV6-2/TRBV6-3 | CASRQTGGNQPQHF
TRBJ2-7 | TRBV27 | CASSLSGGALYEQYF
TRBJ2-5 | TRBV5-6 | CASSPDRGRRETQYF
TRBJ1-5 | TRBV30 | CAWSPGTGVLRGNQPQHF
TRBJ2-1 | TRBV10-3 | CAISDPTLAGGPRDNEQFF
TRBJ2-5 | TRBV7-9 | CASSPPVGEEETQYF
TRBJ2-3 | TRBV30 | CAWRHEWISTDTQYF
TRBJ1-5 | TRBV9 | CASSVDVNQPQHF
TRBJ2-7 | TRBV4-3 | CASSQDSAQSYEQYF
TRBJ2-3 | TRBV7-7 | CASSPLAEPDTQYF
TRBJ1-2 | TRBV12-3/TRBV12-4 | CASIQGLNRENGYTF
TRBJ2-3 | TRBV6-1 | CASSPLPWTGDEPDTQYF
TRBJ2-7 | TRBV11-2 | CASTTSGNSYEQYF
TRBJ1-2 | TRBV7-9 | CASSLAGSGGYIYGYTF
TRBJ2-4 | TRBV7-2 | CAIRRGNIQYF
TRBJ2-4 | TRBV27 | CASSLRGNLAKNIQYF
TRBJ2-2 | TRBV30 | CAWSTYSGELFF
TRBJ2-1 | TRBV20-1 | CSASLRGYPYNEQFF
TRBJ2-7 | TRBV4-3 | CASSLGRDSSYEQYF
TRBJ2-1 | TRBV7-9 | CASRSFRDYPIHEQFF
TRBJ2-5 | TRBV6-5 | CASSTGRGGRFRETQYF
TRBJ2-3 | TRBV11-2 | CASSFIGLAGATSTDTQYF
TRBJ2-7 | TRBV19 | CASSAGTDSYEQYF
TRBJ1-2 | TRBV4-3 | CASSQDTSSPWGYTF
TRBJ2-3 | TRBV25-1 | CASQTGLADTQYF
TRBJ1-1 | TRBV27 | CVSSPATGLGPTEAFF
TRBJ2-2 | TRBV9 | CASSVKREYTGELFF
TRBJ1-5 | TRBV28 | CASSTDRWDSNQPQHF
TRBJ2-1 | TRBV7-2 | CASSPFGGSSYNEQFF
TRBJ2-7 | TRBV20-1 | CSAVSPLGTSSEQYF
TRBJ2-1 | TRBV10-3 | CAIAGDEEQFF
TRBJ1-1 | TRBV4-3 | CASSQDRWGRGPTEAFF
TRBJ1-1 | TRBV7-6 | CASSLGTNTEAYF
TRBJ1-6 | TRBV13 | CASSLGPGTANSPLHF
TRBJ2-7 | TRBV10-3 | CAISESGRDYEQYF